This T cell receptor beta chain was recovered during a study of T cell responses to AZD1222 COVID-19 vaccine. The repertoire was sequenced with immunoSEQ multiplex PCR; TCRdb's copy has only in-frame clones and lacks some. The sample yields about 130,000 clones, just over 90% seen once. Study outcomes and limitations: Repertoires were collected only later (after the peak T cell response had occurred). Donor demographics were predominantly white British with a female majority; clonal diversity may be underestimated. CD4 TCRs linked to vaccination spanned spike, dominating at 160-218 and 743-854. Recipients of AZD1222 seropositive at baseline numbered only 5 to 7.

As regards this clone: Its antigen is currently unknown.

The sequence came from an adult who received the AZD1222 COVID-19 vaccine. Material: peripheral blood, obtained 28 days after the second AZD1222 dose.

CDR3 bases: TGTGCCAGCAGTTTTCGGGACAGGGCTGCCAATTCACCCCTCCACTTT. Protein sequence: CASSFRDRAANSPLHF. The chain recombines TRBV27 with TRBJ1-6; 9 bases align to TRBD1. Trimming took 3 bases from V and 7 from J; bases not matched to a gene: 7. Germline V CDR1 and CDR2: MNHEY, SMNVEV (reference sequence). The CDR3 is 16 amino acids.